This TCR beta chain stems from a study of T cells after yellow fever vaccination. Study results and caveats: Booster sampling recovered most clones from primary vaccination (nearly 98% CD4, roughly 88% CD8). It was the secondary response that reached its peak faster, day 5 versus 15, but it was weaker. A small share of clonotypes appeared in both CD4 and CD8 compartments.

V gave up 0 bases and J gave up 2 bases; unmatched junction bases: 8. The germline V gene has CDR1 LGHNA and CDR2 YSLEER. The CDR3 totals 18 residues. This clonotype was detected a few times. Its antigen is unknown. UMIs were added to TCR cDNA along with a universal primer site when it was made by 5'RACE template switching. TCRdb re-analysed the 5' RACE reads in MiXCR, keeping a single row per CDR3 protein. The table lists 400,000 to 650,000 distinct CDR3 sequences, 20% to 25% of them singletons. The chain couples TRBV4-3 to TRBJ2-1; 9 positions agree with TRBD2. This specimen consisted of PBMCs, obtained about 20 days after the first yellow fever vaccination. The clonotype comes from a young man who received the YFV17D yellow fever vaccine. The CDR3 DNA is TGCGCCAGCAGCCAAGATATCCCTAGCGGGGACGCCTACAATGAGCAGTTCTTC. The encoded protein is CASSQDIPSGDAYNEQFF.